This T cell receptor (beta chain) was identified during a study of PD-1 blockade in classical Hodgkin lymphoma. The study's findings and limits: Baseline diversity was lower in partial responders and progressors than complete responders.

Method: immunoSEQ multiplex PCR; TCRdb's copy keeps in-frame clones and lacks some. Among about 43,000 clones listed, around 76% were seen once. With no exception, relapse followed autologous stem cell transplantation in all patients, and brentuximab vedotin exposure varied. The V gene lost 3 bases and the J gene lost 4 bases, with 10 bases spanning the gap. From germline, CDR1 is SGHRS and CDR2 YFSETQ. CDR3 size: 14 residues. A note on this clone: Its antigen is undetermined.

The sequences come from peripheral blood mononuclear cells (PBMCs), collected before the second cycle of nivolumab. The source is a human donor with classical Hodgkin lymphoma. The chain links TRBV5-1 to TRBJ1-4; D is unresolved. The DNA of the CDR3 is TGCGCCAGCAGCTACGGGGATCGTAATGAAAAACTGTTTTTT. The encoded protein is CASSYGDRNEKLFF.